These T cell receptor beta chains were read from a single sample in a study of T-cell reconstitution after alpha-beta-depleted transplantation in children. TCRdb ran MiXCR on the PCR reads and lists one entry per CDR3 protein. The top ten clones hold about 28% of a sample with about 980,000 distinct CDR3 sequences, about 29% of them seen once. Specimen: PBMCs, mostly from graft donor cells, collected 360 days after TCRalphabeta/CD19-depleted stem cell transplant. These receptors originate from a boy in the first two years of life who had a stem cell transplant for SCID, so the T cells may come from the graft donor. Each CDR3 is given with its conserved first and last residue. The D gene is left open where the match is weak. Clone size is shown for a subset of rows, as once, few, many or a class of expanded clone.

DNA,CDR3,J,D,V,size
TGCAGTGTCCCCCAAAGGCCCGACAGGGGAAGAAATGAGCAGTTCTTC,CSVPQRPDRGRNEQFF,TRBJ2-1,TRBD1,TRBV20-1,NA
TGCGCCAGCAGCGAGGGGGCCTTTGAAGCTTTCTTT,CASSEGAFEAFF,TRBJ1-1,TRBD1,TRBV5-1,NA
TGCGCCAGCAGCCACTCTAGCGGGGGCCGCACAGATACGCAGTATTTT,CASSHSSGGRTDTQYF,TRBJ2-3,TRBD2,TRBV4-1,few
TGTGCCAGCAGTCCGTCGGGCACCGGGGAGCTGTTTTTT,CASSPSGTGELFF,TRBJ2-2,NA,TRBV28,many
TGTGCCAGCAGCGTAGTCCCTCGCAGGGGAGGCACCGGGGAGCTGTTTTTT,CASSVVPRRGGTGELFF,TRBJ2-2,NA,TRBV9,few
TGTGCCAGCAGCTTAGGGTCTAGGGGGAACACTGAAGCTTTCTTT,CASSLGSRGNTEAFF,TRBJ1-1,NA,TRBV7-8,NA
TGCGCCAGCAGCCAAGATAGGGGACATGGGTCCTACAATGAGCAGTTCTTC,CASSQDRGHGSYNEQFF,TRBJ2-1,NA,TRBV4-3,NA
TGTGCCAGCGGGGGTACACTACAGTACGAGCAGTACTTC,CASGGTLQYEQYF,TRBJ2-7,NA,TRBV28,NA
TGTGCCAGCAGAAACAGGGAATTAATGAACAATGAGCAGTTCTTC,CASRNRELMNNEQFF,TRBJ2-1,NA,TRBV27,NA
TGCGCCAGCAGCTTGGTCGTCGGGACTAGCGTGATTTATGAGCAGTTCTTC,CASSLVVGTSVIYEQFF,TRBJ2-1,TRBD2,TRBV5-1,NA
TGTGCCAGCAGCTTGCGCGGGATCAAAGCGACTACTGAAGCTTTCTTT,CASSLRGIKATTEAFF,TRBJ1-1,NA,TRBV7-8,few
TGCGCCAGCAGCTCCCTCGTCGGGAATGAGCAGTTCTTC,CASSSLVGNEQFF,TRBJ2-1,NA,TRBV5-1,few
TGTGCCAGCGAGACGCGGAATGAGCAGTTCTTC,CASETRNEQFF,TRBJ2-1,NA,TRBV2,NA
TGTGCCAGCAGTGAACCAGGCGGGGGGGCCTACAATGAGCAGTTCTTC,CASSEPGGGAYNEQFF,TRBJ2-1,TRBD2,TRBV25-1,NA
TGTGCCAGCAGCTCCCGGGACAGGGGGCGGTTCTTC,CASSSRDRGRFF,TRBJ2-1,TRBD1,TRBV7-2,NA
TGTGCCAGCAGTCGCCGGACTAGCGGAGGAATATTCAATGAGCAGTTCTTC,CASSRRTSGGIFNEQFF,TRBJ2-1,TRBD2,TRBV28,NA
TGTGCCAGCACTCAGGGTAGGGGGTACCAAGAGACCCAGTACTTC,CASTQGRGYQETQYF,TRBJ2-5,NA,TRBV5-6,NA
TGTGCCAGCAGTATCGAACAGGGCCACGAGCAGTACTTC,CASSIEQGHEQYF,TRBJ2-7,NA,TRBV6-5,NA
TGCAGTGCTACCCGGCTGACAAACATTCAGTACTTC,CSATRLTNIQYF,TRBJ2-4,NA,TRBV20-1,NA
TGCGCCAGCAGCTTGGTCGGCTTAGCACCGATCTACGAGCAGTACTTC,CASSLVGLAPIYEQYF,TRBJ2-7,NA,TRBV5-1,NA
TGTGCCAGCAGTTGGACAGGCATTAATTCACCCCTCCACTTT,CASSWTGINSPLHF,TRBJ1-6,TRBD1,TRBV7-9,few
TGTGCCAGCAGTTTAGGGACAGGGAAAGGGGCCTCTAACTATGGCTACACCTTC,CASSLGTGKGASNYGYTF,TRBJ1-2,TRBD1,TRBV12-3/TRBV12-4,NA
TGTGCCAGTAGTATTGGGCGGTTCTATGTTGCTGAAGCTTTCTTT,CASSIGRFYVAEAFF,TRBJ1-1,NA,TRBV19,NA
TGTGCCAGCAGCCTACAGGTCAACAATCAGCCCCAGCATTTT,CASSLQVNNQPQHF,TRBJ1-5,NA,TRBV12-3/TRBV12-4,NA
TGTGCCAGCAGTTCCAGACGTAGCACAGATACGCAGTATTTT,CASSSRRSTDTQYF,TRBJ2-3,NA,TRBV6-5,many
TGCAGCGTTGAATCCCACAGCTCTGGGGCCAACGTCCTGACTTTC,CSVESHSSGANVLTF,TRBJ2-6,NA,TRBV29-1,few
TGTGCCAGCAGGAGGACAGGGATGCCGAACACTGAAGCTTCCTTT,CASRRTGMPNTEASF,TRBJ1-1,TRBD1,TRBV6-4,few
TGTGCCAGCAGTGAAGGTCAGCTAAGGGCCTACAATGAGCAGTTCTTC,CASSEGQLRAYNEQFF,TRBJ2-1,NA,TRBV2,few
TGCAGTGCTAGAGATGGGGCCCTAAACACCGGGGAGCTGTTTTTT,CSARDGALNTGELFF,TRBJ2-2,NA,TRBV20-1,once
TGCAGCGTTGAAGAGGACCTGAAGGGAACCTCCTACGAGCAGTACTTC,CSVEEDLKGTSYEQYF,TRBJ2-7,NA,TRBV29-1,few
TGTGCCAGCCAGACAGCGGTGGTAAATGGCTACACCTTC,CASQTAVVNGYTF,TRBJ1-2,NA,TRBV28,NA
TGTGCCAGCAGGGGCCAGACAGGGTACGAGCAGTACTTC,CASRGQTGYEQYF,TRBJ2-7,TRBD1,TRBV12-3/TRBV12-4,few
TGCAGCGTTGATATTCGGAGAGGCGCAGATACGCAGTATTTT,CSVDIRRGADTQYF,TRBJ2-3,NA,TRBV29-1,NA
TGTGCCAGCAGCTTGACCCGACGTGGCGGGGAGCTGTTTTTT,CASSLTRRGGELFF,TRBJ2-2,NA,TRBV5-6,few
TGTGCCAGCAGCTCTTGGGGACTGATGGGCACAGATACGCAGTATTTT,CASSSWGLMGTDTQYF,TRBJ2-3,NA,TRBV7-9,NA
TGTGCCAGCTCACTCGGCCCAAGTTTTTACAATGAGCAGTTCTTC,CASSLGPSFYNEQFF,TRBJ2-1,NA,TRBV18,few
TGTGCCAGCAGCCTACGGACAGGGTCCAACGAGCAGTACTTC,CASSLRTGSNEQYF,TRBJ2-7,TRBD1,TRBV6-1,few
TGTGCCAGCAGTTTATCGAGCCCAGGGCTTGGAGAGACCCAGTACTTC,CASSLSSPGLGETQYF,TRBJ2-5,NA,TRBV27,few
TGTGCCAGCAGAGCAGGGGGTAGCGGCACTGAAGCTTTCTTT,CASRAGGSGTEAFF,TRBJ1-1,TRBD1,TRBV5-6,few
TGTGCCAGCAGTTCCCGGGGTAGCGGGGGTAGCCTAGATACGCAGTATTTT,CASSSRGSGGSLDTQYF,TRBJ2-3,TRBD2,TRBV12-3/TRBV12-4,NA
TGTGCCAGCAGCCACAGGGTAGATCAGCCCCAGCATTTT,CASSHRVDQPQHF,TRBJ1-5,NA,TRBV12-3/TRBV12-4,NA